The clone carrying this TCR beta chain appeared many times. Antigen specificity is unknown. The data belong to a study of T cells in Graves' hyperthyroidism and ophthalmopathy. As for the study in general: Peripheral blood was drawn at first diagnosis, prior to all treatment.

Trimming removed 4 bases from V and 3 bases from J, with 16 bases in between. The CDR3 runs 15 residues. Germline V lookup: CDR1 SEHNR, CDR2 FQNEAQ (reference sequence). Each diagnosis drew on symptoms, thyroxine, TRAb, thyroid ultrasound and orbital computed tomography findings. Whole-study findings and limits: Model predictions of ophthalmopathy came a median approximately 6.8 months before onset. In the blood, most expanded thyroid clonotypes above 0.001 appeared as well.

What was amplified from RNA transcripts were TCR beta CDR3 regions. Initially, a first-round RT-PCR of the TCR CDR3 employed the HTBI primer set. TCRdb passed the multiplex PCR reads through MiXCR, listing each CDR3 protein once. The sample shows about 740,000 distinct CDR3 sequences, around 15% of them seen only once. The chain employs TRBV7-9 and TRBJ2-7, with a possible D match to TRBD1 (6 bases). The sequenced material came from blood. The receptor's source is a woman aged 18-29 years with Graves' hyperthyroidism. The CDR3 bases are TGTGCCAGCAGCTACAGGGAAAACCCCTACTACGAGCAGTACTTC. Translation: CASSYRENPYYEQYF.